The rows below give T cell receptor beta chains drawn from one sample of a study of post-analysis software for immune sequencing data. TCRdb ran MiXCR on the PCR reads and lists one entry per CDR3 protein. In the table there are 400,000 to 500,000 distinct CDR3 sequences, 35% to 45% of which are singletons. The sequencing input was blood. The receptors stem from a girl aged 2 to 9 with multiple sclerosis. CDR3s include the opening cysteine and the closing phenylalanine or tryptophan. Each record gives: CDR3 length, J gene, D gene, V gene, clone size, CDR3 DNA, CDR3 protein. The D gene is left open where the match is weak. The size field is filled for only some rows; it gives once, few, many or a size class.

cdr3_length: 11; j_call: TRBJ2-1; d_call: NA; v_call: TRBV29-1; clone_size: NA; cdr3_nt: TGCAGCGTTGCCTATTACAATGAGCAGTTCTTC; cdr3_aa: CSVAYYNEQFF
cdr3_length: 15; j_call: TRBJ2-1; d_call: NA; v_call: TRBV24-1; clone_size: NA; cdr3_nt: TGTGCCACCAGCGGTGGGAACCCCAACTACAATGAGCAGTTCTTC; cdr3_aa: CATSGGNPNYNEQFF
cdr3_length: 15; j_call: TRBJ2-2; d_call: TRBD1; v_call: TRBV5-1; clone_size: many; cdr3_nt: TGCGCCAGCAGCTTGACCCCTGACAGGGCTGGGGAGCTGTTTTTT; cdr3_aa: CASSLTPDRAGELFF
cdr3_length: 13; j_call: TRBJ2-5; d_call: TRBD2; v_call: TRBV20-1; clone_size: NA; cdr3_nt: TGCAGTGCTACTAGCGGGGCAGGAGAGAAGCAGTACTTC; cdr3_aa: CSATSGAGEKQYF
cdr3_length: 14; j_call: TRBJ2-7; d_call: TRBD2; v_call: TRBV20-1; clone_size: NA; cdr3_nt: TGCAGTGCTCCCCCAACTAGCGGGAGCCCCGAGCAGTACTTC; cdr3_aa: CSAPPTSGSPEQYF
cdr3_length: 15; j_call: TRBJ2-7; d_call: TRBD1; v_call: TRBV9; clone_size: few; cdr3_nt: TGTGCCAGCAGCGTAGGGGGCGCAGGGGGAAGCTTTCAGTACTTC; cdr3_aa: CASSVGGAGGSFQYF
cdr3_length: 13; j_call: TRBJ2-5; d_call: TRBD2; v_call: TRBV27; clone_size: NA; cdr3_nt: TGTGCCAGCTCTAGACTAGCGGGAGAGACCCAGTACTTC; cdr3_aa: CASSRLAGETQYF
cdr3_length: 14; j_call: TRBJ2-7; d_call: NA; v_call: TRBV27; clone_size: NA; cdr3_nt: TGTGCCAGCAGCCCCTCCGGGCCGACCTACGGGCAGTACTTC; cdr3_aa: CASSPSGPTYGQYF
cdr3_length: 15; j_call: TRBJ1-5; d_call: NA; v_call: TRBV7-6; clone_size: few; cdr3_nt: TGTGCCAGCAGCCTCTCGGACAGCGGGAATCAGCCCCAGCATTTT; cdr3_aa: CASSLSDSGNQPQHF
cdr3_length: 13; j_call: TRBJ2-5; d_call: NA; v_call: TRBV20-1; clone_size: many; cdr3_nt: TGCAGTGCTAGCCCGGGACTTCAAGAGACCCAGTACTTC; cdr3_aa: CSASPGLQETQYF
cdr3_length: 16; j_call: TRBJ2-1; d_call: NA; v_call: TRBV7-3; clone_size: few; cdr3_nt: TGTGCCAGCAGCTTAAAGATAGGACGGCCCTACAATGAGCAGTTCTTC; cdr3_aa: CASSLKIGRPYNEQFF
cdr3_length: 15; j_call: TRBJ2-7; d_call: TRBD1; v_call: TRBV25-1; clone_size: NA; cdr3_nt: TGTGCCAGCAGTGGGACAGGGGGCTACTACGTGGAGCAGTACTTC; cdr3_aa: CASSGTGGYYVEQYF
cdr3_length: 15; j_call: TRBJ2-7; d_call: NA; v_call: TRBV7-9; clone_size: few; cdr3_nt: TGTGCCAGCAGCTTAGTAGGGTACCCTTTCTACGAGCAGTACTTC; cdr3_aa: CASSLVGYPFYEQYF
cdr3_length: 17; j_call: TRBJ2-5; d_call: TRBD2; v_call: TRBV4-3; clone_size: NA; cdr3_nt: TGCGCCAGCAGCCGCGGGACTAGCGGGAGAAGGGCAGAGACCCAGTACTTC; cdr3_aa: CASSRGTSGRRAETQYF
cdr3_length: 13; j_call: TRBJ2-1; d_call: NA; v_call: TRBV15; clone_size: NA; cdr3_nt: TGTGCCACCAGCAGAGATCCCGCTGGTGAGCAGTTCTTC; cdr3_aa: CATSRDPAGEQFF
cdr3_length: 14; j_call: TRBJ2-7; d_call: TRBD1; v_call: TRBV7-9; clone_size: NA; cdr3_nt: TGTGCCAGCAGCCCCCCCCTGACAGGGACCGAGCAGTACTTC; cdr3_aa: CASSPPLTGTEQYF
cdr3_length: 17; j_call: TRBJ2-1; d_call: TRBD1; v_call: TRBV3-1; clone_size: NA; cdr3_nt: TGTGCCAGCAGCTACAAACCGGGACAGGGGTCCTACAATGAGCAGTTCTTC; cdr3_aa: CASSYKPGQGSYNEQFF
cdr3_length: 15; j_call: TRBJ2-7; d_call: NA; v_call: TRBV6-1; clone_size: NA; cdr3_nt: TGTGCCAGCAGTGGGGGCCGCCGACTAACGGGGGAGCAGTACTTC; cdr3_aa: CASSGGRRLTGEQYF
cdr3_length: 15; j_call: TRBJ2-5; d_call: NA; v_call: TRBV24-1; clone_size: NA; cdr3_nt: TGTGCCACCAGTGATTTGGAATCAGGGAAGGAGACCCAGTACTTC; cdr3_aa: CATSDLESGKETQYF
cdr3_length: 16; j_call: TRBJ1-2; d_call: NA; v_call: TRBV7-9; clone_size: NA; cdr3_nt: TGTGCCAGCAGCTTATCTAAGACTACGGGGAACTATGGCTACACCTTC; cdr3_aa: CASSLSKTTGNYGYTF
cdr3_length: 14; j_call: TRBJ2-7; d_call: TRBD2; v_call: TRBV3-1; clone_size: NA; cdr3_nt: TGTGCCAGCGGGAACGCGGGAGAACCCTACGAGCAGTACTTC; cdr3_aa: CASGNAGEPYEQYF
cdr3_length: 14; j_call: TRBJ1-6; d_call: NA; v_call: TRBV7-2; clone_size: NA; cdr3_nt: TGTGCCGGCAGCTCCGGCCGGAATAATTCACCCCTCCACTTT; cdr3_aa: CAGSSGRNNSPLHF